This paragraph reports one T cell receptor (beta chain). Germline loops: CDR1 SEHNR, CDR2 FQNEAQ (reference sequence). V was cut by 2 bases and J by 7 bases, with 12 bases left in between. The length of the CDR3 is 15 residues. Participants, roughly 18 to 100 years old, spanned some 23 US areas. Donors were grouped by their self-reported clinical history. This entry comes from a study of blood T cell repertoires in COVID-19. Study information: Acute and convalescent COVID-19 specimens originated in the United States, Italy and Spain. The analysed material was cDNA or gDNA that came from T cells, B-cell-depleted T cells, or PBMCs.

This table comes from immunoSEQ multiplex PCR, and its TCRdb copy is limited to in-frame clones, with some not included. This table holds hundreds of thousands of clones, more than 70% found once. The chain links TRBV7-9 to TRBJ1-6, with TRBD1 as a possible D gene (6 bases). The sequencing sample was made of PBMCs or T cells enriched from blood (not recorded which). The receptor comes from a man between 25 and 39 years old with acute COVID-19. CDR3 coding DNA: TGTGCCAGCAGCTTATATAAGCAGGGGAATTCACCCCTCCACTTT. It yields the protein CASSLYKQGNSPLHF.